This TCR beta chain was identified during a study of molecular identifiers for immune sequencing clone quantification. Study background: Naive CD8 RNA (roughly 20,000 or 100,000 cells) was divided into five aliquots, with four sequenced.

Points from the study as a whole: Detection of one spiked Jurkat cell's TCR RNA reportedly worked in 1 million or so naive cells. More than 99% of effector molecules, versus under 1% of naive-cell molecules, belonged to clones above 20 RNA copies.

Sorting captured naive CD8 T cells as CD8+CD4-CCR7+CD45RA+. TCRdb ran MiXCR on the PCR reads and lists one entry per CDR3 protein. The sample comprises around 94,000 distinct CDR3 sequences, around 30% of which are singletons, and 9.5% to 10% rests with the top ten. This clonotype has more than one count but fewer than ten. What it recognizes is unknown. Trimming cost V 5 bases and J 5 bases; bases outside gene matches: 1. CDR3 length: 13 amino acids. Germline assignment: CDR1 MGHRA and CDR2 YSYEKL. The clonotype comes from a human donor in good health. Some libraries in this study had Jurkat cell RNA spiked in. The specimen was naive CD8+ T cells from blood, with Jurkat cell RNA spiked in. The subset: FACS-sorted CD8+CD4-CCR7+CD45RA+ naive T cells. This rearrangement joins TRBV4-1 to TRBJ1-5, with 9 bases identical to TRBD1. Here the CDR3 DNA reads TGCGCCAGCAGCACAGGGGGCGATCAGCCCCAGCATTTT. This sequence encodes CASSTGGDQPQHF.